Below are 2 T cell receptor beta chains sequenced from a single sample in a study of blood T cell repertoires in COVID-19. Only in-frame clones appear in the TCRdb table, and some are missing; sequencing was by immunoSEQ multiplex PCR. This sample has roughly 250,000 clones; 86% occur once, and the top ten carry 10% to 15%. Sequenced: peripheral blood. Source of these receptors: a young woman with COVID-19, enrolled during active disease.

The genes are TRBV5-1 and TRBJ1-3; D is unresolved. CDR3 length equals 17 residues. The V end was cut by 0 bases, the J end by 0 bases, with 13 bases between. CDR1 is SGHRS and CDR2 is YFSETQ in the germline V gene. DNA for the CDR3: TGCGCCAGCAGCTTGGCCGAGGCAGCATACTCTGGAAACACCATATATTTT. This sequence encodes CASSLAEAAYSGNTIYF.

The chain recombines TRBV6-5 with TRBJ2-5; D is possibly TRBD2 (5 bases). CDR1 and CDR2 (germline): MNHEY, SVGAGI. The CDR3 loop spans 16 amino acids. Trimming cost V 2 bases and J 5 bases, with 18 bases left between them. The CDR3, as DNA: TGTGCCAGCAGTTACCAATCTAGCTGGGTAGGGGAGACCCAGTACTTC. The encoded protein is CASSYQSSWVGETQYF.